One TCR beta chain is described in this entry. As yet, its antigen is unknown. This sample is drawn from a study of cytomegalovirus exposure and HLA in healthy donors. The study ran its PCR with 60 Vbeta and 13 Jbeta primers. The repertoire was sequenced with immunoSEQ multiplex PCR; TCRdb's copy has only in-frame clones and lacks some. The sample contains some 130,000 clones, about four fifths of which appear only once. The CDR3 has 16 residues. The germline CDR1 and CDR2 sequences are LGHNA and YNFKEQ. Trimming removed 4 bases from V and 5 bases from J; junction bases left unmatched: 6. Study results and limitations: Reportedly, fewer N-insertions than the roughly 700-donor mean appeared in an Asian-associated ancestry cluster in a later analysis.

The chain employs TRBV4-2 and TRBJ2-5, with 14 bases matching TRBD2. Sequencing was done on a sample of PBMCs. The TCR was taken from a woman in her thirties or forties in good health and CMV-seronegative. CDR3 in amino acids: CASSLGTSGGGETQYF. In nucleotides, the CDR3 is TGTGCCAGCAGCCTAGGGACTAGCGGGGGCGGTGAGACCCAGTACTTC.